This entry features one TCR beta chain sequence. Its antigen is not identified. This record belongs to a study of cytomegalovirus exposure and HLA in healthy donors. Germline-derived CDR1 and CDR2 are SGHVS and FQNEAQ. Trimming cost V 3 bases and J 6 bases, with 15 bases left between them. The length of the CDR3 is 14 residues. General study results and limits: Follow-up analysis found HLA locus-dependent TCR association rates, highest for DRB1 and lowest for HLA-C.

The PCR contained 60 Vbeta and 13 Jbeta primers. In the study's own analysis: The count from a later analysis was 60 million to 85 million unique TCR beta chains, 9 million to 12 million of them shared. Method: immunoSEQ multiplex PCR; TCRdb's copy keeps in-frame clones and lacks some. From that table come the V and J calls and clone size; the DNA was used to work out D and trimming. Here the sample spans about 89,000 clones, roughly 79% being singletons. V gene TRBV7-8 combines with J gene TRBJ2-7; possible D gene TRBD2, 6 bases. The source material was PBMCs. This clonotype originated in a male donor in good health and CMV-seronegative. The CDR3 nucleotides read TGTGCCAGCAGCTTGTCCAGGGACTTTGCCGAGCAGTACTTC. It encodes CASSLSRDFAEQYF.